This T cell receptor beta chain comes out of a study of molecular identifiers for immune sequencing clone quantification. Overall study: RNA from 20,000 or 100,000 naive CD8 cells was split five ways in replicates, with four sequenced. Study-level results: For effector cells, clones above 20 RNA copies held over 97% of molecules; for naive cells, under 1%.

From the PCR reads, TCRdb called clonotypes with MiXCR, one entry per CDR3 protein. Of some 10,000 distinct CDR3 sequences in the sample, roughly a fifth were seen once. From around 20,000 to 990,000 sorted cells, naive CD8 libraries were generated with 10%, 30% or 50% RNA. Concerning this clonotype: Antigen unknown. A read error is likely, as this CDR3 ends without the conserved phenylalanine or tryptophan.

The CDR3 loop spans 14 amino acids. Germline values: CDR1 MDHEN, CDR2 SYDVKM. V usage is TRBV28 and J usage is TRBJ2-7; D ambiguous. Sequencing used naive CD8+ T cells from blood, with Jurkat cell RNA spiked in. The subset: FACS-sorted CD8+CD4-CCR7+CD45RA+ naive T cells. This TCR derives from a human donor in good health. Some libraries in this study had Jurkat cell RNA spiked in. CDR3 coding DNA: TGTGCCAGCACCCTGGGGTTGGCCGCCTACGGGCAGTACTCC. It codes for CASTLGLAAYGQYS.